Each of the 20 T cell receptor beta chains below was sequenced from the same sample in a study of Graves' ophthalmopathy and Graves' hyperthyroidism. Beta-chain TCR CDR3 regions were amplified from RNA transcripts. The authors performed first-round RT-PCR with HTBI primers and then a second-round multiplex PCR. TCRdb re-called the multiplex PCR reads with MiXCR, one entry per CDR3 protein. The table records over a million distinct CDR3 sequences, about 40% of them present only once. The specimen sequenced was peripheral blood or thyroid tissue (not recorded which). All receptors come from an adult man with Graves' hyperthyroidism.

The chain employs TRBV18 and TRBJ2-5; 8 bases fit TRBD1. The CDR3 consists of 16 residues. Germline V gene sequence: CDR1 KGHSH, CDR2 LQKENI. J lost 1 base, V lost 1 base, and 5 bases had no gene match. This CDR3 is CASSPLRDRSQETQYF. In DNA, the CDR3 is TGTGCCAGCTCACCACTCCGGGACAGGAGCCAAGAGACCCAGTACTTC.

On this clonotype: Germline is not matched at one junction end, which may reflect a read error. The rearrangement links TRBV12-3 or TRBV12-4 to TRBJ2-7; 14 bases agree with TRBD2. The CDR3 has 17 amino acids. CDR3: CASSPPGTSGGTGELYF. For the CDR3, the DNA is TGTGCCAGCAGTCCTCCCGGGACTAGCGGGGGCACCGGGGAGCTGTACTTC.

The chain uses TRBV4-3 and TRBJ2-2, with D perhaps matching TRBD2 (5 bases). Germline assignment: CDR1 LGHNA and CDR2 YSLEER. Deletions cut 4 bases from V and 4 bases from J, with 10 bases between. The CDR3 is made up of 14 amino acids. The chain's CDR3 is CASSLPGSTGELFF. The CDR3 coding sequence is TGCGCCAGCAGCCTCCCGGGGAGCACCGGGGAGCTGTTTTTT.

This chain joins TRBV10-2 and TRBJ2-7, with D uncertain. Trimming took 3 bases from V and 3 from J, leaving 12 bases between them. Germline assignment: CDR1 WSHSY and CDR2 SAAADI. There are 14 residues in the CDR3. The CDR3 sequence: CASSDVDTNYEQYF. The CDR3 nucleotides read TGCGCCAGCAGTGATGTCGACACGAACTACGAGCAGTACTTC.

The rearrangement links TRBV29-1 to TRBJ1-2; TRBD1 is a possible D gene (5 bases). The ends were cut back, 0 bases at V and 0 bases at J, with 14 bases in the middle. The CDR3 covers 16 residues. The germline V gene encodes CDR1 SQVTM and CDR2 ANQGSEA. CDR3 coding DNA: TGCAGCGTTGAAGATCGGGGCGGGGGAGCTAACTATGGCTACACCTTC. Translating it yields CSVEDRGGGANYGYTF.

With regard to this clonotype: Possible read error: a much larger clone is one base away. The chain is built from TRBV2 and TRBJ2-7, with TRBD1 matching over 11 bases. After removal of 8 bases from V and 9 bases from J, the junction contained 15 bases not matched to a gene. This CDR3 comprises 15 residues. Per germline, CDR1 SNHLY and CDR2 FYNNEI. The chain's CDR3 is CASCPGTGGRISQYF. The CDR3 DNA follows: TGTGCCAGCTGCCCCGGGACAGGGGGTCGTATATCGCAGTACTTC.

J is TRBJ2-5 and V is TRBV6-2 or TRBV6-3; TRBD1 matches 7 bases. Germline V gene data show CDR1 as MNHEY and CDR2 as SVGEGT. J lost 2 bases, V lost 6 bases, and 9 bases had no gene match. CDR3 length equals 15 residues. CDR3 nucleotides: TGTGCCAGCAGCTCTTGGGGGACAGAACAAGAGACCCAGTACTTC. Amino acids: CASSSWGTEQETQYF.

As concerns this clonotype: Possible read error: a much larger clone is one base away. The CDR3 spells CASSVQHGGMVGGQYF. CDR3 nucleotides: TGTGCCAGCAGCGTGCAACACGGGGGGATGGTGGGGGGGCAGTACTTC. The chain joins TRBV7-9 to TRBJ2-7, with TRBD2 matching over 7 bases. CDR1 is SEHNR and CDR2 is FQNEAQ in the germline V gene (reference sequence). The V gene end was trimmed by 5 bases and the J gene end by 9 bases; junction bases not matched to a gene: 19. This CDR3 spans 16 amino acids.

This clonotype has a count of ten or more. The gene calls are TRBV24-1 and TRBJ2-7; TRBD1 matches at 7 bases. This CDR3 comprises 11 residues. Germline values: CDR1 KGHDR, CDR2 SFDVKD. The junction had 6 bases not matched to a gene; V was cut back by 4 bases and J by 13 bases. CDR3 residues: CATSENDRDYF. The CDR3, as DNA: TGTGCCACCAGTGAGAACGACAGGGACTACTTC.

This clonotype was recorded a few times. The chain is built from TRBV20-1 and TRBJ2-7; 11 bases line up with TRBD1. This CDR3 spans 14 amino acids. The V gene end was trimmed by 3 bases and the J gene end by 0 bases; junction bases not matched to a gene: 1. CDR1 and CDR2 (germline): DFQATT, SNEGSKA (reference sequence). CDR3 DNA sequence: TGCAGTGCTAGCGGGACAGGGGGCTCCTACGAGCAGTACTTC. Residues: CSASGTGGSYEQYF.

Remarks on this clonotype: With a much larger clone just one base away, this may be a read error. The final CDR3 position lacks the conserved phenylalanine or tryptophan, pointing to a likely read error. This CDR3 reads CASSLQDTETQYI. CDR3 bases: TGTGCCAGCAGCCTTCAAGACACAGAGACCCAGTACATC. The chain links TRBV7-3 to TRBJ2-5; D gene ambiguous. Per germline, CDR1 SGHTA and CDR2 FQGTGA. The CDR3 is 13 amino acids. The V end lost 5 bases, the J end lost 4 bases, and 11 bases lay between the germline ends.

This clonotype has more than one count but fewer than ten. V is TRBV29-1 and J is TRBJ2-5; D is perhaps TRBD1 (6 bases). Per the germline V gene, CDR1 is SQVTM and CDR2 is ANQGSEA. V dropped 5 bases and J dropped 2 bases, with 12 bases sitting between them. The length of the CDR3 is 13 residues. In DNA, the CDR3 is TGCAGCGTTCCGAGGACAGTTCAAGAGACCCAGTACTTC. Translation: CSVPRTVQETQYF.

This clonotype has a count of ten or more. The CDR3 protein is CSARDRRQTLNTGELFF. The CDR3 bases are TGCAGTGCTAGAGATCGAAGACAGACCCTGAACACCGGGGAGCTGTTTTTT. This chain uses TRBV20-1 with TRBJ2-2; maybe TRBD1 (5 bases). The CDR3 extends over 17 amino acids. The germline V and J ends were trimmed by 0 bases and 1 base, with 15 bases remaining between them. The germline CDR1 and CDR2 sequences are DFQATT and SNEGSKA (reference sequence).

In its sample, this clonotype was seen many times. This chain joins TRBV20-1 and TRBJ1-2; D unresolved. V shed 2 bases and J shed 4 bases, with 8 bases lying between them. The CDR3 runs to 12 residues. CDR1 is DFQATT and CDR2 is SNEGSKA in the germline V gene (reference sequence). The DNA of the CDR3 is TGCAGTGCTAGACGACCCCCCTATGGCTACACCTTC. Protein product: CSARRPPYGYTF.

The CDR3 here is CSASGQGSGELFF. The CDR3 DNA reads as TGCAGCGCCTCAGGACAGGGATCCGGGGAGCTGTTTTTT. The chain has TRBV29-1 and TRBJ2-2; TRBD1 aligns across 8 bases. With 7 bases clipped from V and 6 bases from J, the junction kept 7 bases outside the gene matches. This CDR3 region has 13 residues. Germline CDR1 SQVTM, CDR2 ANQGSEA.

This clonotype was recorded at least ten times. The CDR3 nucleotides are TGTGCCATCAGTGAGTCTGAGGGAAGAATCAGCAATCAGCCCCAGCATTTT. Residues: CAISESEGRISNQPQHF. The rearrangement joins TRBV10-3 to TRBJ1-5; D not resolved. CDR3 length: 17 amino acids. From germline, CDR1 is ENHRY and CDR2 SYGVKD. V dropped 0 bases and J dropped 1 base, with 13 bases sitting between them.

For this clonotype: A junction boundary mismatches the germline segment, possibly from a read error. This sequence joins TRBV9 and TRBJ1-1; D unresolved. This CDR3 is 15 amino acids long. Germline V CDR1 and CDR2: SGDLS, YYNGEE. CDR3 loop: CASTVLAGGNTEAFF. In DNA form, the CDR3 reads TGTGCCAGCACCGTACTTGCGGGTGGGAACACTGAAGCTTTCTTT.

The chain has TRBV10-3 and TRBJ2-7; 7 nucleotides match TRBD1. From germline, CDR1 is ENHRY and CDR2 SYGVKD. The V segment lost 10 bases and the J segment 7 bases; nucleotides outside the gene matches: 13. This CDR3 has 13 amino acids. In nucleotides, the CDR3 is TGTGCCAGCGGCCCTACAGGGGAAGAAGAGCAGTACTTC. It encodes CASGPTGEEEQYF.

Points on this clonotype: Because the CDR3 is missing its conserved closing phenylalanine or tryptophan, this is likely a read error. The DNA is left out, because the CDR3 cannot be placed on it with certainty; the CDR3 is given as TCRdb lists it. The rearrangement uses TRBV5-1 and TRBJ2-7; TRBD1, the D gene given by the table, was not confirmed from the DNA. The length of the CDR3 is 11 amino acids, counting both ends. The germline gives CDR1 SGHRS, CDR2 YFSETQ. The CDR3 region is CASSPTGGRTN.

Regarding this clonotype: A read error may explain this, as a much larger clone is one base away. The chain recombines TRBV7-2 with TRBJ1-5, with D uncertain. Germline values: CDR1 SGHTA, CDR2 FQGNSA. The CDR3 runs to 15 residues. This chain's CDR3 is CASSPRGSGNRPQHF. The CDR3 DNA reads TGTGCCAGCAGCCCCCGAGGTTCGGGCAATCGGCCCCAGCATTTT. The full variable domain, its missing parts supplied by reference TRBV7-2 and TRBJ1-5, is GAGVSQSPSNKVTEKGKDVELRCDPISGHTALYWYRQSLGQGLEFLIYFQGNSAPDKSGLPSDRFSAERTGGSVSTLTIQRTQQEDSAVYLCASSPRGSGNRPQHFGDGTRLSIL.